The 26 T cell receptor beta chains listed next were all sequenced from one sample in a study of blood T cell repertoires in COVID-19. TCRdb's copy holds only in-frame clones and misses some; the assay was immunoSEQ multiplex PCR. Of 130,000 or so clones detected, around 79% appear once; the ten largest clones hold around 5%. The source material was peripheral blood. The receptors here all came from a woman in her 70s with COVID-19, enrolled during active disease.

This clone showed up just a few times. This sequence joins TRBV14 and TRBJ1-2; 7 bases are a match to TRBD1. Germline CDR1 is SGHDN and CDR2 is FVKESK. The CDR3 runs to 13 residues. J lost 4 bases, V lost 4 bases, and 3 bases had no gene match. The CDR3 loop is CASSLGTVYGYTF. CDR3 sequence (DNA): TGTGCCAGCAGCCTTGGGACAGTCTATGGCTACACCTTC.

The chain joins TRBV2 to TRBJ1-1; D ambiguous. This CDR3 contains 13 residues. V lost 6 bases, J lost 0 bases, and 8 bases lay in between. Germline assignment: CDR1 SNHLY and CDR2 FYNNEI. CDR3 sequence: CASRSTMNTEAFF. Written as DNA, the CDR3 is TGTGCCAGCAGATCCACAATGAACACTGAAGCTTTCTTT.

This clone appeared a few times. The CDR3 spells CASSRDNPYEQYF. The CDR3 nucleotides are TGTGCCAGTAGTAGGGACAACCCCTACGAGCAGTACTTC. The rearrangement uses TRBV19 and TRBJ2-7, with D possibly matching TRBD1 (6 bases). The V end was cut by 4 bases, the J end by 2 bases, with 9 bases between. The germline gives CDR1 LNHDA, CDR2 SQIVND (reference sequence). The CDR3 extends over 13 amino acids.

The chain carries TRBV30 and TRBJ1-6; 7 bases line up with TRBD1. V dropped 1 base and J dropped 9; count of bases not matched to a gene: 15. CDR3 length: 17 residues. Looked up from germline, CDR1 is GTSNPN and CDR2 is SVGIG (reference sequence). The DNA of the CDR3 is TGTGCCTGGAGTGCGTCGACAGGGCCACAAGGGGTTTCACCCCTCCACTTT. Translating it yields CAWSASTGPQGVSPLHF.

V and J are TRBV5-1 and TRBJ1-1; D gene uncertain. In germline, CDR1 is SGHRS, CDR2 YFSETQ. The V gene lost 0 bases and the J gene lost 1 base, with 10 bases spanning the gap. The CDR3 length is 15 residues. The CDR3 region has the DNA TGCGCCAGCAGCTTGGAGAGGGTGAGGAACACTGAAGCTTTCTTT. Translating gives CASSLERVRNTEAFF.

The genes are TRBV5-1 and TRBJ1-6, with D maybe TRBD1 (6 bases). The V gene lost 3 bases and the J gene lost 9 bases, with 19 bases spanning the gap. This CDR3 spans 16 amino acids. Looked up from germline, CDR1 is SGHRS and CDR2 is YFSETQ. The CDR3 loop is CASSSSTTGSGSPLHF. The CDR3 DNA reads as TGCGCCAGCAGCTCCTCAACTACAGGGAGTGGTTCACCCCTCCACTTT.

J is TRBJ2-1 and V is TRBV7-2; TRBD2 aligns across 10 bases. Germline V gene lookup returns CDR1 SGHTA and CDR2 FQGNSA. The trim removed 1 base at V and 6 bases at J, leaving 3 bases unmatched. The CDR3 covers 15 residues. CDR3 amino acids: CASSLGASGGNEQFF. The CDR3 region has the DNA TGTGCCAGCAGCTTAGGCGCTAGCGGGGGCAATGAGCAGTTCTTC. Full variable domain (outside the CDR3, taken from reference TRBV7-2 and TRBJ2-1): GAGVSQSPSNKVTEKGKDVELRCDPISGHTALYWYRQSLGQGLEFLIYFQGNSAPDKSGLPSDRFSAERTGGSVSTLTIQRTQQEDSAVYLCASSLGASGGNEQFFGPGTRLTVL.

This rearrangement joins TRBV27 to TRBJ2-6; D remains ambiguous. Germline V CDR1 and CDR2: MNHEY, SMNVEV (reference sequence). V was shortened by 1 base and J by 4 bases, with 8 bases between the two germline ends. The CDR3 contains 15 residues. CDR3 nucleotides: TGTGCCAGCAGTTTATTGCCCGGGGGGGCCAACGTCCTGACTTTC. Translated, it gives CASSLLPGGANVLTF.

The chain uses TRBV6-5 and TRBJ1-2; 10 positions agree with TRBD1. The J segment lost 4 bases and the V segment lost 6 bases, leaving 8 bases of the junction unmatched. The CDR3 length is 15 residues. Per the germline V gene, CDR1 is MNHEY and CDR2 is SVGAGI. For the CDR3, the DNA is TGTGCCAGCAGCCTATCGACAGGGGGCGCCTATGGCTACACCTTC. Amino acids: CASSLSTGGAYGYTF.

V is TRBV12-3 or TRBV12-4 and J is TRBJ1-2; TRBD1 is a possible D gene (5 bases). V gave up 5 bases and J gave up 12 bases, with 13 bases separating them. The CDR3 sequence is 11 residues long. CDR3 DNA sequence: TGTGCCAGCAGTCCGGGTGGGGGGAACACCTTC. It encodes CASSPGGGNTF.

The CDR3 DNA reads as TGCGCCAGCAGCTTAAGGGGGCGAAGTGAGACCCAGTACTTC. Its protein is CASSLRGRSETQYF. The chain has TRBV5-1 and TRBJ2-5; TRBD1 matches 7 bases. V trimming: 2 bases; J trimming: 5 bases; junction bases outside the gene matches: 6. There are 14 residues in the CDR3. Germline CDR1 reads SGHRS; CDR2 reads YFSETQ.

The CDR3 DNA reads TGCGCCAGCAGCTTGGGGGAGGAAGCTTTCTTT. Amino acid sequence: CASSLGEEAFF. The genes are TRBV5-1 and TRBJ1-1, with D unresolved. Germline lookup yields CDR1 SGHRS and CDR2 YFSETQ. The CDR3 spans 11 residues. V lost 0 bases to trimming and J lost 8 bases, with 5 bases between them.

The V gene is TRBV2, the J gene TRBJ2-5; 7 nucleotides agree with TRBD1. The CDR3 runs to 20 residues. The germline CDR1 and CDR2 sequences are SNHLY and FYNNEI. Trimming took 8 bases from V and 2 from J; bases not matched to a gene: 26. The CDR3 is CASRPIPTIDIPRGQETQYF. The CDR3 DNA follows: TGTGCCAGCCGCCCCATCCCCACCATAGACATTCCCAGGGGGCAAGAGACCCAGTACTTC.

Here the CDR3 DNA reads TGTGCCAGTTCTGGGCCTAACTATGGCTACACCTTC. It specifies CASSGPNYGYTF. The V call is TRBV19, the J call TRBJ1-2; no reliable D call. Deletions cut 8 bases from V and 0 bases from J, with 7 bases between. The CDR3 extends over 12 amino acids. Germline CDR1 LNHDA, CDR2 SQIVND (reference sequence).

The chain joins TRBV9 to TRBJ2-3; TRBD1 aligns across 10 bases. Germline-derived CDR1 and CDR2 are SGDLS and YYNGEE. The length of the CDR3 is 15 residues. Germline trimming cut 4 bases from V and 3 bases from J; bases unmatched to any gene: 5. The CDR3 nucleotides read TGTGCCAGCAGCCTCGGGACAGGGGTAACAGATACGCAGTATTTT. Amino acid sequence: CASSLGTGVTDTQYF.

The CDR3 DNA is TGCGCCAGCAGCCAAGAAGTAAGCGGGGGCCGCACAGATACGCAGTATTTT. Translated, it gives CASSQEVSGGRTDTQYF. The chain uses TRBV4-1 and TRBJ2-3, with 8 nucleotides matching TRBD2. Germline assignment: CDR1 MGHRA and CDR2 YSYEKL. This CDR3 comprises 17 residues. The J segment lost 1 base and the V segment lost 0 bases, leaving 6 bases of the junction unmatched.

The rearrangement joins TRBV3-1 (or the pseudogene TRBV3-2) to TRBJ2-5, with D possibly matching TRBD2 (6 bases). The CDR3 contains 17 residues. Germline V gene data show CDR1 as LGHDT and CDR2 as YNNKEL (reference sequence). Trimming took off 0 bases at V and 5 bases at J, with 19 bases between the two ends. The CDR3 nucleotides are TGTGCCAGCAGCCAAGATTGGGCCAGGGTGGAGGGGGAGACCCAGTACTTC. It codes for CASSQDWARVEGETQYF.

The chain joins TRBV30 to TRBJ2-2; tentatively, D is TRBD2 (5 bases). CDR1 and CDR2 from the germline V gene are GTSNPN and SVGIG (reference sequence). This CDR3 comprises 14 residues. Trimming cost V 4 bases and J 3 bases, with 12 bases left between them. DNA for the CDR3: TGTGCCTGGAAGAGGGCCTACTACACCGGGGAGCTGTTTTTT. Amino acids: CAWKRAYYTGELFF. Drawing the rest from reference TRBV30 and TRBJ2-2, the complete variable domain is SQTIHQWPATLVQPVGSPLSLECTVEGTSNPNLYWYRQAAGRGLQLLFYSVGIGQISSEVPQNLSASRPQDRQFILSSKKLLLSDSGFYLCAWKRAYYTGELFFGEGSRLTVL.

The chain combines TRBV7-2 with TRBJ1-3, with 7 bases lining up with TRBD1. The CDR3 has 15 residues. Looked up from germline, CDR1 is SGHTA and CDR2 is FQGNSA. V shed 5 bases, J shed 3 bases, and the junction held 7 bases outside the gene matches. The CDR3 loop is CASSPRQGVGNTIYF. The CDR3 region has the DNA TGTGCCAGCAGCCCCCGACAGGGCGTTGGAAACACCATATATTTT.

The chain uses TRBV19 and TRBJ2-3; 8 bases line up with TRBD1. CDR1 and CDR2 from the germline V gene are LNHDA and SQIVND (reference sequence). The CDR3 consists of 13 residues. V shed 9 bases and J 0 bases; nucleotides not matched to a gene: 2. This chain's CDR3 is CASTGGSTDTQYF. The CDR3 DNA reads TGTGCCAGCACAGGGGGTAGCACAGATACGCAGTATTTT. Full variable domain (remainder filled in from reference TRBV19 and TRBJ2-3): DGGITQSPKYLFRKEGQNVTLSCEQNLNHDAMYWYRQDPGQGLRLIYYSQIVNDFQKGDIAEGYSVSREKKESFPLTVTSAQKNPTAFYLCASTGGSTDTQYFGPGTRLTVL.

The table lists this clone with a count of one. This chain's CDR3 is CASSQGPGGNSPLHF. The CDR3 DNA reads TGCGCCAGCAGCCAAGGGCCCGGGGGAAATTCACCCCTCCACTTT. The chain employs TRBV4-1 and TRBJ1-6; a weak D match, TRBD1 (5 bases). This CDR3 is 15 amino acids long. Trimming took off 1 base at V and 7 bases at J, with 11 bases between the two ends. Germline loops: CDR1 MGHRA, CDR2 YSYEKL.

CDR3 sequence reads: CATSDPSGQGGNTIYF. DNA of the CDR3: TGTGCCACCAGTGATCCGTCGGGACAGGGAGGAAACACCATATATTTT. The genes are TRBV24-1 and TRBJ1-3; TRBD1 matches 9 bases. The ends lost 3 bases at V and 4 bases at J; junction bases unmatched: 6. Germline V gene lookup returns CDR1 KGHDR and CDR2 SFDVKD. The length of the CDR3 is 16 residues.

V is TRBV29-1 and J is TRBJ2-1; D might be TRBD1 (6 bases). V lost 7 bases and J 6 bases, leaving 16 bases between the germline ends. This CDR3 spans 13 amino acids. CDR1 and CDR2 from the germline V gene are SQVTM and ANQGSEA. The CDR3 here is CSGLATGSNEQFF. The DNA of the CDR3 is TGCAGCGGATTGGCGACAGGTTCCAATGAGCAGTTCTTC.

The chain employs TRBV6-2 or TRBV6-3 and TRBJ2-5; 9 bases match TRBD2. Germline CDR1 MNHEY, CDR2 SVGEGT. CDR3 length equals 15 residues. After removal of 7 bases from V and 5 bases from J, the junction contained 11 bases not matched to a gene. CDR3 nucleotides: TGTGCCAGCAACCCAGATAGCGGGGGAGGGGAGACCCAGTACTTC. Residues: CASNPDSGGGETQYF.

About this clone itself: One end of the junction is discordant with germline, which a read error may explain. The CDR3 protein is CASSSGGPDTQYF. CDR3 coding DNA: TGTGCTAGCAGCTCTGGGGGCCCAGATACGCAGTATTTT. V usage is TRBV7-7 and J usage is TRBJ2-3, with D perhaps matching TRBD1 (6 bases). Germline CDR1 SSHAT, CDR2 FNYEAQ (reference sequence). The CDR3 sequence is 13 residues long.

The chain combines TRBV19 with TRBJ1-2, with D unresolved. CDR3 size: 16 residues. Germline CDR1 is LNHDA and CDR2 is SQIVND (reference sequence). With 4 bases removed from V and 4 bases from J, the gap between germline ends came to 19 bases. The CDR3 DNA reads as TGTGCCAGTAGTAGCGTCGGCTTAGGAGGAAGCTATGGCTACACCTTC. Protein: CASSSVGLGGSYGYTF. Drawing the rest from reference TRBV19 and TRBJ1-2, the complete variable domain is DGGITQSPKYLFRKEGQNVTLSCEQNLNHDAMYWYRQDPGQGLRLIYYSQIVNDFQKGDIAEGYSVSREKKESFPLTVTSAQKNPTAFYLCASSSVGLGGSYGYTFGSGTRLTVV.